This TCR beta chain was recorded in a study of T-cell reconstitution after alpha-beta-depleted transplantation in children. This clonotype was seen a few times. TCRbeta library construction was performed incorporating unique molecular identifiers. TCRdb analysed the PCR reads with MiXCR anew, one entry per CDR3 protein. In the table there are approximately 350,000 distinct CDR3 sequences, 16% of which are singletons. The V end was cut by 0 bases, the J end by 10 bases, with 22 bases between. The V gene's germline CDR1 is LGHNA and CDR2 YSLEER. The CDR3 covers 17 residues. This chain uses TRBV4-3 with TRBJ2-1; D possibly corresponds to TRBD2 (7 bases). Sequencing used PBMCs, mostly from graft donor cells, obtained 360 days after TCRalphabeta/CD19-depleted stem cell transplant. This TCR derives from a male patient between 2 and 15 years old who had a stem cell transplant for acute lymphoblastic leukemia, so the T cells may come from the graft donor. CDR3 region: CASSQDPEGGVREEQFF. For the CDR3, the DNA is TGCGCCAGCAGCCAAGATCCGGAAGGGGGGGTTCGCGAAGAGCAGTTCTTC.